Below, 10 T cell receptor beta chains from the same sample are listed, as sequenced in a study of cytomegalovirus exposure and HLA in healthy donors. The study ran its PCR with 60 Vbeta and 13 Jbeta primers. Sequencing used immunoSEQ multiplex PCR; TCRdb keeps in-frame clones, though not all of them. Of about 62,000 clones listed, roughly 75% are singletons. Specimen: PBMCs. The origin of the receptors is a woman aged 30 to 39 in good health and CMV-seronegative.

The chain couples TRBV5-4 to TRBJ2-3, with 9 bases matching TRBD2. This CDR3 comprises 16 residues. Germline V gives CDR1 SGHNT, CDR2 YYREEE (reference sequence). J lost 6 bases, V lost 4 bases, and 12 bases had no gene match. CDR3 coding DNA: TGTGCCAGCAGCATCCGCCTTAGCGGGAGCGGGGATACGCAGTATTTT. This gives the protein CASSIRLSGSGDTQYF.

This chain joins TRBV28 and TRBJ2-5; 9 bases match TRBD2. V was pared by 7 bases and J by 7 bases, with 22 bases of the junction left unmatched. The V gene's germline CDR1 is MDHEN and CDR2 SYDVKM. This CDR3 is 18 amino acids long. The CDR3 coding sequence is TGTGCCAGCATCCCCAGGGCAGGCGGGAGGGCGGGGTCAGGGACCCAGTACTTC. Translated: CASIPRAGGRAGSGTQYF. Using reference TRBV28 and TRBJ2-5 for the parts outside the CDR3, the full variable domain is DVKVTQSSRYLVKRTGEKVFLECVQDMDHENMFWYRQDPGLGLRLIYFSYDVKMKEKGDIPEGYSVSREKKERFSLILESASTNQTSMYLCASIPRAGGRAGSGTQYFGPGTRLLVL.

The chain is built from TRBV5-4 and TRBJ2-5, with 7 nucleotides matching TRBD2. The junction had 4 bases not matched to a gene; V was cut back by 4 bases and J by 4 bases. The CDR3 is 13 amino acids. Germline assignment: CDR1 SGHNT and CDR2 YYREEE (reference sequence). This chain's CDR3 is CASSRDYGETQYF. As DNA, the CDR3 is TGTGCCAGCAGCCGGGACTATGGAGAGACCCAGTACTTC. Full variable domain (rest looked up from reference TRBV5-4 and TRBJ2-5): ETGVTQSPTHLIKTRGQQVTLRCSSQSGHNTVSWYQQALGQGPQFIFQYYREEENGRGNFPPRFSGLQFPNYSSELNVNALELDDSALYLCASSRDYGETQYFGPGTRLLVL.

The genes are TRBV7-2 and TRBJ2-3; possible D gene TRBD1, 6 bases. V was trimmed by 3 bases and J by 2 bases, leaving 12 bases between them. The CDR3 spans 15 residues. CDR1 is SGHTA and CDR2 is FQGNSA in the germline V gene. The CDR3 loop reads CASSFRGPNTDTQYF. The CDR3 DNA reads as TGTGCCAGCAGCTTCAGGGGACCCAACACAGATACGCAGTATTTT.

The chain joins TRBV13 to TRBJ2-1, with TRBD2 matching 7 bases. Trimming at V came to 4 bases and at J to 6 bases, leaving 3 bases not matched to a gene. This CDR3 spans 13 amino acids. Germline V lookup: CDR1 PRHDT, CDR2 FYEKMQ (reference sequence). CDR3 DNA: TGTGCCAGCAGCTGGGGGGGAGGCAATGAGCAGTTCTTC. Amino acid sequence: CASSWGGGNEQFF.

This rearrangement joins TRBV9 to TRBJ1-3; D is unclear. From germline, CDR1 is SGDLS and CDR2 YYNGEE. This CDR3 spans 17 amino acids. The V end was cut by 0 bases, the J end by 0 bases, with 13 bases between. CDR3 sequence reads: CASSVGTAGNSGNTIYF. The CDR3 DNA reads TGTGCCAGCAGCGTAGGGACCGCGGGTAACTCTGGAAACACCATATATTTT.

The chain has TRBV4-2 and TRBJ2-1; 14 nucleotides align to TRBD2. Germline V gene sequence: CDR1 LGHNA, CDR2 YNFKEQ. V lost 5 bases to trimming and J lost 7 bases; unmatched junction nucleotides: 4. The CDR3 runs to 15 residues. CDR3 amino acids: CASSSGTSGSNEQFF. CDR3 nucleotide sequence: TGTGCCAGCAGCTCCGGGACTAGCGGGAGTAATGAGCAGTTCTTC.

V is TRBV10-2 and J is TRBJ2-4; maybe TRBD2 (6 bases). V lost 6 bases, J lost 3 bases, and 12 bases lay in between. The CDR3 has 14 residues. Germline CDR1 WSHSY, CDR2 SAAADI. Here the CDR3 reads CASSPVSGKNIQYF. For the CDR3, the DNA is TGCGCCAGCAGCCCAGTTAGCGGCAAAAACATTCAGTACTTC.

The genes are TRBV7-2 and TRBJ1-5; 10 positions match TRBD1. The germline gives CDR1 SGHTA, CDR2 FQGNSA. J was trimmed by 2 bases and V by 1 base; bases with no gene match: 8. This CDR3 region has 18 residues. In nucleotides, the CDR3 is TGTGCCAGCAGCTTAGGCGGACAGGGGGTCGGGCGCAATCAGCCCCAGCATTTT. As protein: CASSLGGQGVGRNQPQHF.

The genes are TRBV2 and TRBJ2-1; weak D call: TRBD1 (5 bases). In germline, CDR1 is SNHLY, CDR2 FYNNEI. The germline V and J ends were trimmed by 5 bases and 10 bases, with 9 bases remaining between them. This CDR3 is built from 11 residues. The CDR3 here is CASSPRTEQFF. In nucleotides, the CDR3 is TGTGCCAGCAGTCCCAGGACAGAGCAGTTCTTC.